The clone carrying this T cell receptor (beta chain) was counted at least ten times. This specimen comes from a study of T-cell memory formation after mild COVID-19. Via MiXCR, TCRdb re-called the 5' RACE reads, giving one row per CDR3 protein. The sample includes 400,000 or so distinct CDR3 sequences, 20% seen only once; the top ten take 7.5% to 10%. There are 14 residues in the CDR3. Trimming took off 6 bases at V and 1 base at J, with 9 bases between the two ends. Germline V CDR1 and CDR2: SGHVS, FNYEAQ. V gene TRBV7-6 combines with J gene TRBJ2-2; D not certain. The sequence was collected from an adult woman who had mild COVID-19 (a few samples of this study predate the infection). Cell type and time point are not known. The material sequenced was PBMCs or a T cell subset sorted from them (not recorded which). The CDR3 coding sequence is TGTGCCAGCAGGCTAGGAGTGAACACCGGGGAGCTGTTTTTT. Encoded protein: CASRLGVNTGELFF.